This record covers a single T cell receptor (beta chain). The antigen remains unidentified. The junction departs from germline at one end; a sequencing error may be responsible. The sample is drawn from a study of tumor-infiltrating lymphocytes in primary liver carcinoma. Study background: Each of the growths was stage T1-T3 N0M0, extending 4.2 to 10 cm across. Study results and limitations: Tumor-blood pairs (like tumor-adjacent pairs) overlapped less than tumor region pairs did. Only about 8-24% of top clones occurred in every one of the five tumor regions.

The input was approximately 500 ng total RNA; TCR beta cDNA was made from it with a constant-region primer. The TCR beta library was amplified through three nested multiplex PCR rounds in a modified ARM-PCR procedure. Primers for the first two PCR rounds were TRBV1-TRBV30 forward primers and a C-beta reverse primer (approximately 10 cycles per round). TCRdb fed the multiplex PCR reads into MiXCR, producing one record per CDR3 protein. Of 100,000 to 150,000 distinct CDR3 sequences listed, 64% are singletons. Starting material for RNA and DNA co-extraction consisted of about 20-30 mg of unsorted bulk tissue. The CDR3 totals 14 residues. The germline CDR1 and CDR2 sequences are SQVTM and ANQGSEA.

The sample taken for sequencing was liver tumor tissue from sampling region 3. Regarding subset: tumor region T3, left-lateral pole. The rearrangement uses TRBV29-1 and TRBJ2-4; no firm D call. The TCR sequence derives from a woman between 55 and 75 years old with primary liver carcinoma and hepatitis B virus infection. CDR3: CSVEECIAKNIQYF. Here the CDR3 DNA reads TGCAGTGTTGAAGAGTGTATAGCCAAAAACATTCAGTACTTC.